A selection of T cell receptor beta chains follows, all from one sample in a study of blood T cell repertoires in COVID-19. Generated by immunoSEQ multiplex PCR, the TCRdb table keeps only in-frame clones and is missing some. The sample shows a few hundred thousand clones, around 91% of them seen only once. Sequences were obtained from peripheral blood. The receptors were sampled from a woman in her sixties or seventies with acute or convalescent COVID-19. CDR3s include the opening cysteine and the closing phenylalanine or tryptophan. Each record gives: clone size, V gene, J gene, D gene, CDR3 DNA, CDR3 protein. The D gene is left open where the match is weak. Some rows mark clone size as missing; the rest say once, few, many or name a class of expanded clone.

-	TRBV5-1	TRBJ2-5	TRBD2	TGCGCCAGCAGCTTGGCCCCGTTAGCGGGGGGGCTAGAGACCCAGTACTTC	CASSLAPLAGGLETQYF
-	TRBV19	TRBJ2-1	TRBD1	TGTGCCAGTAGTATCCGACCGAAGGACAGGGTCAATGAGCAGTTCTTC	CASSIRPKDRVNEQFF
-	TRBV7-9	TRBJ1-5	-	TGTGCCAGCAGCTTAGGGGCCAGAAAGGCTTTACAGCCCCAGCATTTT	CASSLGARKALQPQHF
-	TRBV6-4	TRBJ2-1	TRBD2	TGTGCCAGCAGGGCACTAGCGGGGGGGCCAAATGAGCAGTTCTTC	CASRALAGGPNEQFF
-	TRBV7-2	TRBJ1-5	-	TGTGCCAGCAGCCCCGACGGGTATAGCAATCAGCCCCAGCATTTT	CASSPDGYSNQPQHF
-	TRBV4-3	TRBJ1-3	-	TGCGCCAGCAGCCAAGATCCGGGTTCTGGAAACACCATATATTTT	CASSQDPGSGNTIYF
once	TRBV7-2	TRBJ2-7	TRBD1	TGTGCCAGCAGCTTAGCAGGGGGCAGGGGCGAGCAGTACTTC	CASSLAGGRGEQYF
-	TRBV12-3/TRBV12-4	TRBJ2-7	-	TGTGCCAGCAGTTTCAGGGCAGGCTACGAGCAGTACTTC	CASSFRAGYEQYF
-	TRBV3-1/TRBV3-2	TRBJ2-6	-	TGTGCCAGCAGCCGTCGAGGATCTGGGGCCAACGTCCTGACTTTC	CASSRRGSGANVLTF
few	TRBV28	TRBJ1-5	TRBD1	TGTGCCAGCAGGCCAGGGGGCGTCGTCAATCAGCCCCAGCATTTT	CASRPGGVVNQPQHF
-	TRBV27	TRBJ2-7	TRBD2	TGTGCCAGCAGTTTAGCGGGAGGGATCTACGAGCAGTACTTC	CASSLAGGIYEQYF
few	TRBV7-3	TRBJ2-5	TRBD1	TGTGCCAGCAGCTCCACCCCTTTCCGGGACAGGGCCCTGGAGACCCAGTACTTC	CASSSTPFRDRALETQYF
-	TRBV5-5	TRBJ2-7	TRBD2	TGTGCCAGCAGCCTGGGACTAGCGGGGGCCGAGCAGTACTTC	CASSLGLAGAEQYF
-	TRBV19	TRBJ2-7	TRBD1	TGTGCCAGTAGTTCGGGACAGGGATACGAGCAGTACTTC	CASSSGQGYEQYF
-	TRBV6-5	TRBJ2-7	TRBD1	TGTGCCAGCAGTTGGGACAGAGACTACGAGCAGTACTTC	CASSWDRDYEQYF
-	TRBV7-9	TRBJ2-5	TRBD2	TGTGCCAGCAGCTTAGAGGCGGGAGGGCCTGGTGAGACCCAGTACTTC	CASSLEAGGPGETQYF
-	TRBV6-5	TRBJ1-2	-	TGTGCCAGCAGTCCCGGGGGGAGGTATGGCTACACCTTC	CASSPGGRYGYTF
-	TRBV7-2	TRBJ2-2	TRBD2	TGTGCCAGCAGCCCCCGAAGTAGCGGGGGGGCGGGTGGGGAGCTGTTTTTT	CASSPRSSGGAGGELFF
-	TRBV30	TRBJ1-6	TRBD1	TGTGCCTGGACCGGGACAGGGAACCCCTATAATTCACCCCTCCACTTT	CAWTGTGNPYNSPLHF
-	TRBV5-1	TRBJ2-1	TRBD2	TGCGCCAGCAGCTGGGGGACTAGCGGGATCGGCAATGAGCAGTTCTTC	CASSWGTSGIGNEQFF
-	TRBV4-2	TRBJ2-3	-	TGTGCCAGCAGTTCGACTGAGCCAGATACGCAGTATTTT	CASSSTEPDTQYF
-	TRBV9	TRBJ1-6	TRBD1	TGTGCCAGCAGCGTATCCGGGACAGGGGCGGCACCCCTCCACTTT	CASSVSGTGAAPLHF
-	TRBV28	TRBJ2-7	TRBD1	TGTGCCAGCAGTTCAACCGGGACAGCACTCTACGAGCAGTACTTC	CASSSTGTALYEQYF
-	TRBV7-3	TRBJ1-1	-	TGTGCCAGCCGTGTTGGCCCCCAGGGTGAAGCTTTCTTT	CASRVGPQGEAFF
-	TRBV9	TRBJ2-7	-	TGTGCCAGCAGCCCCGGTTCAGGCCGGGGGTACGAGCAGTACTTC	CASSPGSGRGYEQYF
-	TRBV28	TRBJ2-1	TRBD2	TGTGCCAGCAGTTCAGCGGGGGGTGCCTACAATGAGCAGTTCTTC	CASSSAGGAYNEQFF
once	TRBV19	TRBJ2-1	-	TGTGCCAGTAACCCACTGGGGGCGATTAATGAGCAGTTCTTC	CASNPLGAINEQFF
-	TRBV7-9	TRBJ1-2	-	TGTGCCAGCAGCGCACAGATAAATTATGGCTACACCTTC	CASSAQINYGYTF